Shown below are 21 T cell receptor beta chains from a single sample sequenced in a study of CD8 T cells in ankylosing spondylitis. TCRdb re-called the 5' RACE reads through MiXCR, storing one row per CDR3 protein. The sample has approximately 300,000 distinct CDR3 sequences; roughly 20% are singletons. What was sequenced was blood, either unsorted or a sorted T cell fraction (not recorded which). The receptors were gathered from a female donor with ankylosing spondylitis or in good health (not recorded which).

The rearrangement joins TRBV29-1 to TRBJ1-4, with no clear D. Per germline, CDR1 SQVTM and CDR2 ANQGSEA. V dropped 2 bases and J dropped 5 bases, with 3 bases sitting between them. The CDR3 length is 11 residues. The CDR3 reads CSVESNEKLFF. The CDR3 DNA is TGCAGCGTTGAATCCAATGAAAAACTGTTTTTT.

This clonotype was found a few times. The J gene is TRBJ2-1, the V gene TRBV5-1; either TRBD1 or TRBD2 may fit D (5 bases each). Looked up from germline, CDR1 is SGHRS and CDR2 is YFSETQ. The CDR3 length is 11 residues. The V end was cut by 4 bases, the J end by 10 bases, with 9 bases between. This CDR3 reads CASSGWDEQFF. In DNA form, the CDR3 reads TGCGCCAGCAGCGGGTGGGACGAGCAGTTCTTC.

The rearrangement links TRBV12-3 or TRBV12-4 to TRBJ2-7; 7 bases line up with TRBD2. The CDR3 loop spans 14 amino acids. With V trimmed by 3 bases and J by 3 bases, 5 bases remained unmatched. The CDR3 DNA sequence: TGTGCCAGCAGTTTCCTAGCGGCCGTCTACGAGCAGTACTTC. Translating it yields CASSFLAAVYEQYF.

There are a few counts of this clonotype. V is TRBV24-1 and J is TRBJ2-5; TRBD1 agrees at 7 bases. Per the germline V gene, CDR1 is KGHDR and CDR2 is SFDVKD. The CDR3 contains 17 residues. Trimming took 1 base from V and 5 from J; bases not matched to a gene: 12. The CDR3 DNA sequence: TGTGCCACCAGTGATTTATGGACAGGACGCCTCGGGGAGACCCAGTACTTC. Protein: CATSDLWTGRLGETQYF.

The chain links TRBV20-1 to TRBJ2-1; D is unclear. The V gene lost 3 bases and the J gene lost 4 bases, with 16 bases spanning the gap. The CDR3 consists of 15 residues. The germline gives CDR1 DFQATT, CDR2 SNEGSKA (reference sequence). CDR3 DNA sequence: TGCAGTGCTAGCAACGCAGCAAGTCGTTACAATGAGCAGTTCTTC. Its translation is CSASNAASRYNEQFF.

This clonotype was observed a handful of times. This rearrangement joins TRBV12-3 or TRBV12-4 to TRBJ1-6, with 7 positions matching TRBD1. V dropped 0 bases and J dropped 9; count of bases not matched to a gene: 5. CDR3 length: 15 residues. CDR3 DNA sequence: TGTGCCAGCAGTTTAGCGGGCAGGGGGGGTTCACCCCTCCACTTT. Translation: CASSLAGRGGSPLHF.

Ten or more counts support this clonotype. The chain uses TRBV6-5 and TRBJ1-1; D ambiguous. V was shortened by 7 bases and J by 12 bases, with 15 bases between the two germline ends. Germline values: CDR1 MNHEY, CDR2 SVGAGI. This CDR3 region has 11 residues. As DNA, the CDR3 is TGTGCCAGCAAGGCGGTCCAAAGGACTTTCTTT. Translation gives CASKAVQRTFF.

This clonotype was picked up many times. The V and J genes are TRBV29-1 and TRBJ2-7; 11 bases are shared with TRBD1. Germline V gene sequence: CDR1 SQVTM, CDR2 ANQGSEA. CDR3 length: 12 residues. Unmatched junction bases numbered 3, after V lost 6 bases and J lost 5 bases. The CDR3 reads CSVGQGGDEQYF. CDR3 nucleotide sequence: TGCAGCGTGGGACAGGGGGGAGACGAGCAGTACTTC.

The chain recombines TRBV7-3 with TRBJ2-5; D is ambiguous. The CDR3 has 15 amino acids. The germline V gene encodes CDR1 SGHTA and CDR2 FQGTGA. The ends were cut back, 2 bases at V and 5 bases at J, with 15 bases in the middle. In DNA form, the CDR3 reads TGTGCCAGCAGCTTAGGTGGGAAGGAAGGGGAGACCCAGTACTTC. It translates to CASSLGGKEGETQYF.

This rearrangement joins TRBV7-2 to TRBJ2-7; no clear D gene. The CDR3 is made up of 14 amino acids. CDR1 and CDR2 (germline): SGHTA, FQGNSA. V lost 1 base, J lost 2 bases, and 9 bases lay in between. CDR3 sequence: CASSLVVSTYEQYF. CDR3 bases: TGTGCCAGCAGCTTAGTGGTGTCTACCTACGAGCAGTACTTC.

This clonotype has only a few counts. The chain uses TRBV20-1 and TRBJ2-7, with a weak D call TRBD2 (5 bases). Germline V gives CDR1 DFQATT, CDR2 SNEGSKA (reference sequence). Trimming removed 5 bases at V and 2 bases at J, with 16 bases between. The CDR3 is 14 residues long. The CDR3 DNA is TGCAGTGCTGACCAAAGCGGATTGACCTACGAGCAGTACTTC. Encoded protein: CSADQSGLTYEQYF.

The chain is built from TRBV10-3 and TRBJ1-1; D call uncertain. CDR3 size: 13 residues. Trimming stripped 6 bases from V and 1 base from J, with 9 bases between. Germline CDR1 reads ENHRY; CDR2 reads SYGVKD. CDR3 nucleotides: TGTGCCATCAGAGGTGCGGAGAACACTGAAGCTTTCTTT. It is translated as CAIRGAENTEAFF.

This clonotype has only a few counts. This chain links TRBV10-3 with TRBJ1-5, with a tentative D call TRBD1 (6 bases). The germline V gene encodes CDR1 ENHRY and CDR2 SYGVKD. The ends were cut back, 3 bases at V and 3 bases at J, with 12 bases in the middle. The CDR3 totals 15 residues. The DNA of the CDR3 is TGTGCCATCAGTGACGAGGGGGGGACCAATCAGCCCCAGCATTTT. It specifies CAISDEGGTNQPQHF.

In nucleotides, the CDR3 is TGTGCCAGCAGCTTCCGAGGGGTAGCGGTTACAGATACGCAGTATTTT. Protein: CASSFRGVAVTDTQYF. The V call is TRBV12-3 or TRBV12-4, the J call TRBJ2-3; possible D gene TRBD2, 6 bases. The CDR3 totals 16 residues. Trimming cost V 6 bases and J 3 bases, with 19 bases left between them.

The rearrangement links TRBV20-1 to TRBJ2-2, with no clear D. Germline CDR1 DFQATT, CDR2 SNEGSKA (reference sequence). The CDR3 runs 13 residues. V shed 0 bases and J shed 5 bases, with 7 bases lying between them. The CDR3 coding sequence is TGCAGTGCTAGAGATGGAACTACCGGGGAGCTGTTTTTT. Translating gives CSARDGTTGELFF.

The CDR3 region is CASSSTGGKEKLFF. CDR3 coding DNA: TGTGCCAGCTCGTCTACAGGGGGAAAGGAAAAACTGTTTTTT. V gene TRBV18 combines with J gene TRBJ1-4; 8 nucleotides line up with TRBD1. Germline CDR1 reads KGHSH; CDR2 reads LQKENI. The V and J ends lost 6 bases and 8 bases, in that order; junction bases with no gene match: 8. This CDR3 is 14 amino acids long.

V is TRBV5-1 and J is TRBJ2-1; D may match TRBD1 or TRBD2 (5 bases each). Trimming cost V 5 bases and J 8 bases, with 23 bases left between them. Germline V gene sequence: CDR1 SGHRS, CDR2 YFSETQ. The CDR3 consists of 16 residues. CDR3 in amino acids: CASSSFRGRAADEQFF. The CDR3 bases are TGCGCCAGCAGTTCCTTTCGGGGCAGGGCGGCAGATGAGCAGTTCTTC.

The chain has TRBV6-6 and TRBJ2-1; 8 nucleotides align to TRBD2. CDR1 and CDR2 from the germline V gene are MNHNY and SVGAGI (reference sequence). The ends lost 8 bases at V and 8 bases at J; junction bases unmatched: 8. CDR3 length: 13 residues. This CDR3 reads CASGLAPVYEQFF. In nucleotides, the CDR3 is TGTGCCAGCGGACTAGCCCCGGTATATGAGCAGTTCTTC.

The chain recombines TRBV20-1 with TRBJ2-1; 14 bases are shared with TRBD2. The trim removed 6 bases at V and 8 bases at J, leaving 9 bases unmatched. The CDR3 loop spans 15 amino acids. The germline CDR1 and CDR2 sequences are DFQATT and SNEGSKA (reference sequence). The DNA for the CDR3 is TGCAGTGCCTTCTGGACTAGCGGGAGGCCGGATGAGCAGTTCTTC. Protein product: CSAFWTSGRPDEQFF.

This clonotype was counted only a few times. The V call is TRBV18, the J call TRBJ2-1; a possible D gene is TRBD2 (6 bases). The germline V gene has CDR1 KGHSH and CDR2 LQKENI. The CDR3 runs to 12 residues. The V and J ends lost 0 bases and 12 bases respectively, with 9 bases between them. For the CDR3, the DNA is TGTGCCAGCTCACCACCCCGGAGGGGGCAGTTCTTC. This encodes CASSPPRRGQFF.

The CDR3 coding sequence is TGCAGTGCTAGAGATCGCGAGACTAGTCCGTATTTCTTC. This gives the protein CSARDRETSPYFF. The chain combines TRBV20-1 with TRBJ2-1; perhaps TRBD2 as D (6 bases). Germline CDR1 and CDR2: DFQATT and SNEGSKA (reference sequence). This CDR3 is 13 amino acids long. The V end lost 0 bases, the J end lost 16 bases, and 19 bases lay between the germline ends.